The T cell receptor beta chain under discussion was sequenced for a study of T cells in pancreatic ductal adenocarcinoma. Selected pancreatic ductal adenocarcinoma patients had undergone surgery without neoadjuvant therapy. Profiled with immunoSEQ multiplex PCR; TCRdb holds only in-frame clones, not every one. The sample holds approximately 16,000 clones, approximately 90% seen once. On this clone: The antigen remains undetermined.

Losses at the gene ends were 0 bases for V and 4 bases for J; bases not matched to a gene: 8. The germline CDR1 and CDR2 sequences are LNHDA and SQIVND (reference sequence). The CDR3 runs 16 residues. Study-level results: Unique clonotypes were about 8-fold more numerous in blood than in tumor. Tumor and blood clonality did not differ significantly, about 0.11 versus 0.078. Enrichment of CD45RO+ effector over naive T cells in tumors may bias clonality.

Input material: PBMCs. This sequence originates from a human donor with pancreatic ductal adenocarcinoma. This chain connects TRBV19 to TRBJ2-5; 7 positions match TRBD2. The CDR3 loop reads CASSIDPGLMGETQYF. CDR3 nucleotides: TGTGCCAGTAGTATAGACCCGGGACTAATGGGAGAGACCCAGTACTTC.